Shown below are 28 T cell receptor beta chains from a single sample sequenced in a study of identical twins. TCRdb used MiXCR to reprocess the 5' RACE reads, holding one entry per CDR3 protein. The repertoire consists of a few hundred thousand distinct CDR3 sequences, with just under 10% occurring once and the leading ten covering roughly 3%. The data also belong to a second study, concerning yellow fever vaccine responses in identical twins.

The sequencing input was PBMCs. All receptors derive from a woman between 18 and 29 years old in good health.

This clonotype has at least ten counts. The chain joins TRBV12-3 or TRBV12-4 to TRBJ2-7, with a tentative D call TRBD2 (7 bases). V dropped 3 bases and J dropped 3 bases, with 15 bases sitting between them. This CDR3 comprises 15 residues. The CDR3 here is CASSLVAGANYEQYF. CDR3 bases: TGTGCCAGCAGTTTGGTGGCGGGGGCCAACTACGAGCAGTACTTC.

This chain joins TRBV10-3 and TRBJ2-5, with 15 bases identical to TRBD2. V gave up 4 bases and J gave up 7 bases; unmatched junction bases: 22. CDR3 size: 21 residues. The germline V gene has CDR1 ENHRY and CDR2 SYGVKD. DNA for the CDR3: TGTGCCATCAGTGTCACAAGGACTAGCGGGGGGGGAGACGGAGGATGGACGACCCAGTACTTC. Protein sequence: CAISVTRTSGGGDGGWTTQYF.

This clonotype was seen only a few times. The CDR3 DNA follows: TGTGCCAGCAGAGACAGGGATGGGAACACTGAAGCTTTCTTT. Protein: CASRDRDGNTEAFF. The chain joins TRBV7-9 to TRBJ1-1, with TRBD1 identical over 7 bases. CDR1 SEHNR and CDR2 FQNEAQ come from the germline V gene (reference sequence). This CDR3 comprises 14 residues. Losses at the gene ends were 6 bases for V and 1 base for J; bases not matched to a gene: 5. The full variable domain, completed using reference TRBV7-9 and TRBJ1-1, is DTGVSQNPRHKITKRGQNVTFRCDPISEHNRLYWYRQTLGQGPEFLTYFQNEAQLEKSRLLSDRFSAERPKGSFSTLEIQRTEQGDSAMYLCASRDRDGNTEAFFGQGTRLTVV.

The sample holds many counts of this clonotype. This sequence joins TRBV7-2 and TRBJ2-1; possible D gene TRBD2, 6 bases. The V end lost 1 base, the J end lost 3 bases, and 10 bases lay between the germline ends. Germline V lookup: CDR1 SGHTA, CDR2 FQGNSA. The CDR3 totals 15 residues. The CDR3 protein is CASSLEAGFYNEQFF. CDR3 DNA: TGTGCCAGCAGCTTAGAAGCGGGCTTCTACAATGAGCAGTTCTTC.

This clonotype was counted only a few times. The chain is built from TRBV11-2 and TRBJ2-7, with TRBD2 matching 8 bases. CDR1 is SGHAT and CDR2 is FQNNGV in the germline V gene. The CDR3 loop spans 16 amino acids. J gave up 5 bases and V 6 bases, and 15 bases lay outside the gene matches. CDR3 bases: TGTGCCAGCAGTCCTCGACTCAGCGGGAGTTCGAACGAGCAGTACTTC. It yields the protein CASSPRLSGSSNEQYF.

The chain couples TRBV29-1 to TRBJ2-1; 8 positions agree with TRBD2. Germline CDR1 SQVTM, CDR2 ANQGSEA. The CDR3 runs to 13 residues. Losses at the gene ends were 0 bases for V and 12 bases for J; bases not matched to a gene: 7. This chain's CDR3 is CSVEDRGSGRQFF. For the CDR3, the DNA is TGCAGCGTTGAAGATAGAGGGAGCGGGAGGCAGTTCTTC.

This clonotype was detected a few times. V and J are TRBV20-1 and TRBJ2-6; 7 positions match TRBD1. Unmatched junction bases numbered 1, after V lost 6 bases and J lost 2 bases. The CDR3 runs to 13 residues. Germline loops: CDR1 DFQATT, CDR2 SNEGSKA (reference sequence). Here the CDR3 reads CSATGTGANVLTF. CDR3 coding DNA: TGCAGTGCGACAGGGACTGGGGCCAACGTCCTGACTTTC.

This clonotype was counted many times. J is TRBJ2-7 and V is TRBV27; D remains ambiguous. V dropped 1 base and J dropped 0 bases, with 7 bases sitting between them. In germline, CDR1 is MNHEY, CDR2 SMNVEV (reference sequence). CDR3 length: 14 amino acids. The CDR3 loop is CASSLFESSYEQYF. For the CDR3, the DNA is TGTGCCAGCAGTTTATTCGAAAGCTCCTACGAGCAGTACTTC.

The chain employs TRBV21-1 and TRBJ2-7; the table's D call of TRBD2 was not tested on the DNA. TRBV21-1 is reported as a pseudogene. The CDR3 is made up of 16 amino acids. The CDR3 sequence is CANSKVSGLYAYEQYF. CDR3 nucleotide sequence: TGTGCCAACAGCAAAGTTTCCGGACTCTACGCCTACGAGCAGTACTTC.

This clonotype was counted ten times or more. The chain is built from TRBV7-8 and TRBJ2-7; 9 nucleotides match TRBD2. Germline CDR1 reads SGHVS; CDR2 reads FQNEAQ. The CDR3 sequence is 14 residues long. V shed 2 bases, J shed 7 bases, and the junction held 6 bases outside the gene matches. In DNA, the CDR3 is TGTGCCAGCAGCTTACTTCTGAGCGGGAGGGAGCAGTACTTC. Translation gives CASSLLLSGREQYF.

This clonotype appeared many times. V is TRBV7-2 and J is TRBJ1-5; 9 bases map to TRBD1. The CDR3 consists of 15 residues. V shed 5 bases and J 1 base; nucleotides not matched to a gene: 3. CDR1 and CDR2 (germline): SGHTA, FQGNSA. CDR3 sequence (DNA): TGTGCCAGCAGCCCCACAGGGGGCAGCAATCAGCCCCAGCATTTT. Amino acids: CASSPTGGSNQPQHF.

The J gene is TRBJ2-5, the V gene TRBV3-1; D not resolved. V was trimmed by 4 bases and J by 5 bases, leaving 14 bases between them. Germline assignment: CDR1 LGHDT and CDR2 YNNKEL (reference sequence). The CDR3 is 14 residues long. DNA of the CDR3: TGTGCCAGCAGCCCATACGGGTTTACGGAGACCCAGTACTTC. This sequence encodes CASSPYGFTETQYF.

The sample holds a few counts of this clonotype. The rearrangement links TRBV6-4 to TRBJ2-1, with 8 bases aligning to TRBD2. The CDR3 runs to 19 residues. Germline loops: CDR1 MRHNA, CDR2 SNTAGT. The J segment lost 3 bases and the V segment lost 10 bases, leaving 23 bases of the junction unmatched. In DNA form, the CDR3 reads TGTGCCATCTTACCGATCGGGACAAGCGGGAGAAGAGGCTACAATGAGCAGTTCTTC. It is translated as CAILPIGTSGRRGYNEQFF.

In this sample, this clonotype turned up once. The J gene is TRBJ2-3, the V gene TRBV20-1; 8 bases line up with TRBD1. The V gene end was trimmed by 6 bases and the J gene end by 2 bases; junction bases not matched to a gene: 10. This CDR3 spans 15 amino acids. CDR1 DFQATT and CDR2 SNEGSKA come from the germline V gene (reference sequence). The CDR3 sequence is CSAITGGSHTDTQYF. The DNA of the CDR3 is TGCAGTGCCATAACAGGGGGATCCCACACAGATACGCAGTATTTT.

This clonotype appeared a few times. CDR3 sequence: CASSDPGLARESTDTQYF. CDR3 nucleotides: TGTGCCAGCAGTGATCCGGGACTAGCGAGAGAAAGCACAGATACGCAGTATTTT. This chain connects TRBV28 to TRBJ2-3; 10 bases line up with TRBD2. This CDR3 is built from 18 residues. The ends lost 5 bases at V and 0 bases at J; junction bases unmatched: 11. CDR1 is MDHEN and CDR2 is SYDVKM in the germline V gene.

In its sample, this clonotype was seen many times. This chain uses TRBV28 with TRBJ2-7; possible D gene TRBD2, 5 bases. The CDR3 sequence is 17 residues long. V was shortened by 7 bases and J by 4 bases, with 26 bases between the two germline ends. The germline V gene encodes CDR1 MDHEN and CDR2 SYDVKM. CDR3 in DNA: TGTGCCAGCATCCCCTTCGATATTGGTGCGGGCACTTACGAGCAGTACTTC. Translating gives CASIPFDIGAGTYEQYF.

This chain uses TRBV29-1 with TRBJ2-1; no clear D gene. The CDR3 sequence is 13 residues long. The germline V gene has CDR1 SQVTM and CDR2 ANQGSEA. V shed 5 bases and J shed 0 bases, with 8 bases lying between them. CDR3 in DNA: TGCAGCGTTCACACCCTCTCCTACAATGAGCAGTTCTTC. Translating it yields CSVHTLSYNEQFF.

This clonotype was counted ten times or more. V and J are TRBV27 and TRBJ2-1; perhaps TRBD2 as D (6 bases). With 0 bases removed from V and 10 bases from J, the gap between germline ends came to 13 bases. The CDR3 is made up of 14 amino acids. Germline CDR1 MNHEY, CDR2 SMNVEV (reference sequence). CDR3 bases: TGTGCCAGCAGTTTATCGGTGGGCGCGGGGGAGCAGTTCTTC. It specifies CASSLSVGAGEQFF.

This clonotype has ten or more counts. The chain joins TRBV29-1 to TRBJ2-7; D ambiguous. Per the germline V gene, CDR1 is SQVTM and CDR2 is ANQGSEA. This CDR3 region has 14 residues. The V end was cut by 5 bases, the J end by 6 bases, with 20 bases between. The CDR3 is CSVSLLVPTGEQYF. The CDR3 bases are TGCAGCGTTTCTCTTTTGGTCCCTACGGGCGAGCAGTACTTC.

This clonotype was seen many times. The chain has TRBV28 and TRBJ2-3; D is unresolved. V dropped 6 bases and J dropped 0 bases, with 4 bases sitting between them. Germline V gives CDR1 MDHEN, CDR2 SYDVKM. The CDR3 is 12 amino acids. CDR3 protein: CASRESTDTQYF. For the CDR3, the DNA is TGTGCCAGCAGGGAAAGCACAGATACGCAGTATTTT.

V gene TRBV7-2 combines with J gene TRBJ2-7; the D gene is possibly TRBD2 (6 bases). The germline V and J ends were trimmed by 1 base and 5 bases, with 15 bases remaining between them. Germline CDR1 reads SGHTA; CDR2 reads FQGNSA. This CDR3 comprises 15 residues. This CDR3 is CASSLEGGIVHEQYF. CDR3 nucleotides: TGTGCCAGCAGCTTAGAGGGCGGGATCGTCCACGAGCAGTACTTC. Using reference TRBV7-2 and TRBJ2-7 for the parts outside the CDR3, the full variable domain is GAGVSQSPSNKVTEKGKDVELRCDPISGHTALYWYRQSLGQGLEFLIYFQGNSAPDKSGLPSDRFSAERTGGSVSTLTIQRTQQEDSAVYLCASSLEGGIVHEQYFGPGTRLTVT.

The chain recombines TRBV10-3 with TRBJ2-7, with 9 bases aligning to TRBD1. CDR3 length: 15 amino acids. The V gene end was trimmed by 2 bases and the J gene end by 2 bases; junction bases not matched to a gene: 4. CDR1 ENHRY and CDR2 SYGVKD come from the germline V gene. Written as DNA, the CDR3 is TGTGCCATCAGTGAGGGGACAGGGAGAACCTACGAGCAGTACTTC. It codes for CAISEGTGRTYEQYF.

This chain connects TRBV29-1 to TRBJ2-1; 8 bases agree with TRBD2. The trim removed 6 bases at V and 7 bases at J, leaving 8 bases unmatched. Germline lookup yields CDR1 SQVTM and CDR2 ANQGSEA. This CDR3 region has 13 residues. The CDR3 sequence is CSVRAGVRNEQFF. In DNA, the CDR3 is TGCAGCGTGAGAGCGGGGGTACGTAATGAGCAGTTCTTC.

The chain couples TRBV6-1 to TRBJ2-1, with 8 bases fitting TRBD2. The CDR3 runs to 15 residues. J was trimmed by 8 bases and V by 6 bases; bases with no gene match: 12. Germline assignment: CDR1 MNHNS and CDR2 SASEGT. CDR3 in DNA: TGTGCCAGCAGGGGACCAGCGGGAGTCAAGGATGAGCAGTTCTTC. Amino acids: CASRGPAGVKDEQFF.

There are many counts of this clonotype. The rearrangement joins TRBV4-3 to TRBJ2-7; the D gene is possibly TRBD1 (5 bases). The germline V and J ends were trimmed by 0 bases and 1 base, with 10 bases remaining between them. The CDR3 loop spans 15 amino acids. CDR1 LGHNA and CDR2 YSLEER come from the germline V gene. CDR3 amino acids: CASSQDTGYSYEQYF. CDR3 nucleotides: TGCGCCAGCAGCCAAGATACAGGTTATTCCTACGAGCAGTACTTC.

Ten or more counts support this clonotype. The chain couples TRBV28 to TRBJ2-5; tentative D call: TRBD2 (6 bases). The germline V and J ends were trimmed by 7 bases and 10 bases, with 16 bases remaining between them. The length of the CDR3 is 12 residues. The germline gives CDR1 MDHEN, CDR2 SYDVKM. CDR3: CASTTLGRLQYF. The DNA for the CDR3 is TGTGCCAGCACCACCTTGGGGAGGCTCCAGTACTTC.

This sequence joins TRBV7-9 and TRBJ1-1; no reliable D call. Germline assignment: CDR1 SEHNR and CDR2 FQNEAQ (reference sequence). Trimming pared 2 bases from V and 3 bases from J, leaving 13 bases between. The CDR3 is 15 amino acids. The CDR3 reads CASSLQPSLDTEAFF. The CDR3 region has the DNA TGTGCCAGCAGCTTACAACCATCTCTTGACACTGAAGCTTTCTTT.

This clonotype was found a few times. The V call is TRBV20-1, the J call TRBJ1-5, with TRBD1 identical over 7 bases. This CDR3 contains 15 residues. In germline, CDR1 is DFQATT, CDR2 SNEGSKA (reference sequence). With V trimmed by 1 base and J by 11 bases, 14 bases remained unmatched. CDR3 coding DNA: TGCAGTGCTAGAGGGGGGACAGTCGGGGATTTGTCCCAGCATTTT. Protein: CSARGGTVGDLSQHF.